These T cell receptor beta chains were read from a single sample in a study of T cells expressing NK-cell markers. TCRdb reprocessed the 5' RACE reads and stores each CDR3 protein as one record, lacking DNA. The ten top clones account for about 10%, within a sample of roughly 390,000 distinct CDR3 sequences. Sequenced material: blood T cells: a sorted CD56 or NKG2C T cell subset, CD4+ or CD8+ T cells, or bulk PBMC T cells (not recorded which). The receptors derive from a woman aged 50 to 60 in good health. CDR3s include the opening cysteine and the closing phenylalanine or tryptophan.

cdr3_length	v_call	j_call	cdr3_aa
14	TRBV7-9	TRBJ1-2	CASSIAGTAYGYTF
13	TRBV30	TRBJ2-2	CARRTGRTGELFF
15	TRBV3-1	TRBJ2-1	CASSPTSLLYNEQFF
16	TRBV18	TRBJ2-1	CASSPPFTENYNEQFF
16	TRBV20-1	TRBJ2-2	CSARDWAADFTGELFF
13	TRBV10-3	TRBJ1-3	CAISESRGNTIYF
14	TRBV20-1	TRBJ2-2	CSAYPTGANGELFF
11	TRBV29-1	TRBJ2-1	CSAEDGREQFF
15	TRBV20-1	TRBJ1-6	CSARARETYNSPLHF
11	TRBV5-1	TRBJ1-2	CASSLGQQITF
17	TRBV5-1	TRBJ2-1	CASSPGLAGLVGNEQFF
12	TRBV20-1	TRBJ1-3	CSAMGWGNTIYF
15	TRBV7-9	TRBJ1-2	CASSLASAFGYGYTF
12	TRBV2	TRBJ1-1	CASCRDREGAFF
14	TRBV29-1	TRBJ2-1	CSVERAGIYNEQFF
14	TRBV24-1	TRBJ2-1	CATSDLPSNNEQFF
14	TRBV3-1	TRBJ2-1	CASSQGWASNEQFF
14	TRBV7-9	TRBJ2-1	CASSARQGYNEQFF
15	TRBV2	TRBJ2-1	CASTPLRLSSNEQFF
16	TRBV6-2/TRBV6-3	TRBJ2-5	CASSYSRTSFQETQYF
16	TRBV3-1	TRBJ2-3	CASSQVAEPATDTQYF
12	TRBV14	TRBJ2-2	CASSHYTGELFF
12	TRBV29-1	TRBJ1-5	CSVAEVGGPQHF
15	TRBV6-5	TRBJ2-2	CASSFGDRVPGELFF
14	TRBV29-1	TRBJ1-1	CSGSPGQSNTEAFF
15	TRBV5-4	TRBJ2-7	CASSSSGRPSNEQYF
14	TRBV10-3	TRBJ2-1	CAISADSLYNEQFF
13	TRBV14	TRBJ2-1	CASSQRAGQGQFF
13	TRBV24-1	TRBJ2-5	CATRRGEKETQYF
14	TRBV11-3	TRBJ2-3	CASSFRAGDGTQYF
13	TRBV12-3/TRBV12-4	TRBJ2-1	CATHSQALNEQFF
15	TRBV5-8	TRBJ2-5	CASQAPTGHQETQYF
17	TRBV6-6	TRBJ2-1	CASSYSVAGVNGNEQFF
13	TRBV14	TRBJ2-1	CASSQVRAGGKFF
14	TRBV6-1	TRBJ2-3	CASTLAGYTDTQYF
15	TRBV7-9	TRBJ2-7	CASSLISPGTYEQYF
16	TRBV5-6	TRBJ2-7	CASSPSLAGVRYEQYF
13	TRBV29-1	TRBJ2-2	CSVWGRGNGELFF
17	TRBV12-3/TRBV12-4	TRBJ2-7	CASRLGGDSGRQVEQYF
16	TRBV15	TRBJ2-3	CATSRERPLLLHTQYF
14	TRBV6-5	TRBJ2-1	CASRPGLVVNEQFF
13	TRBV7-9	TRBJ1-5	CASSPKGQGPQHF
16	TRBV6-5	TRBJ2-3	CASSYWGARGTDTQYF
14	TRBV15	TRBJ1-5	CATSTRLSNQPQHF
12	TRBV5-1	TRBJ2-1	CASSLPGSEQFF